This entry is about one T cell receptor (beta chain). Its antigen is undetermined. The data were obtained in a study of CD8+ T cells in alopecia areata. Study findings and constraints: Persistence of many expanded lesional clones was seen in scalp and blood during tofacitinib.

The ends were cut back, 0 bases at V and 7 bases at J, with 14 bases in the middle. The length of the CDR3 is 15 residues. Per the germline V gene, CDR1 is SGDLS and CDR2 is YYNGEE. Following RNA extraction, reverse transcription yielded cDNA that acted as the sequencing template. The data were produced by immunoSEQ multiplex PCR, yet TCRdb's version contains in-frame clones alone and is incomplete. Seen here are about 120,000 clones, more than 40% observed once, and the top ten hold roughly 0.5%. Regarding treatment: oral pan-JAK inhibitor, 5-10 mg twice daily. The sample in question was CD4+ T cells sorted from blood, obtained at week 4, from a patient treated with tofacitinib. The chain couples TRBV9 to TRBJ1-5; D is unclear. The sequence was obtained from a human donor with alopecia areata. CDR3: CASSVVAEVPQPQHF. The DNA for the CDR3 is TGTGCCAGCAGCGTAGTGGCCGAAGTCCCGCAGCCCCAGCATTTT.